The present entry profiles one T cell receptor beta chain with its context. These data belong to a study of blood T cell repertoires in COVID-19. Germline V gene sequence: CDR1 WSHSY, CDR2 SAAADI. The CDR3 contains 15 residues. V shed 5 bases and J shed 1 base, with 11 bases lying between them. TCRdb keeps only in-frame clones here, not all; method: immunoSEQ multiplex PCR. Of about 46,000 clones detected, approximately 88% appear once; the ten largest clones hold approximately 8.4%. The gene calls are TRBV10-2 and TRBJ2-2; a possible D gene is TRBD2 (5 bases). The clonotype comes from a man aged 50-59 years with acute or convalescent COVID-19. Sequencing input: peripheral blood. The CDR3 DNA follows: TGCGCCAGCAGTCCTCCCCGGGAGAACACCGGGGAGCTGTTTTTT. It translates to CASSPPRENTGELFF.